The 14 T cell receptor beta chains given below trace back to one sample, sequenced in a study of early T cells in non-severe SARS-CoV-2 infection. MiXCR was run by TCRdb on the 5' RACE reads, yielding one entry per CDR3 protein. The sample yields some 90,000 distinct CDR3 sequences, under 15% seen once. Sample: whole blood. These receptors originate from an adult who was a healthcare worker with PCR-confirmed SARS-CoV-2 infection or an uninfected control (not recorded which).

This clonotype was counted ten times or more. This chain links TRBV5-4 with TRBJ2-7, with D maybe TRBD1 (6 bases). This CDR3 has 13 residues. V lost 6 bases and J 0 bases, leaving 10 bases between the germline ends. Germline CDR1 SGHNT, CDR2 YYREEE (reference sequence). CDR3 in DNA: TGTGCCAGCACCCCGGACAGCTCCTACGAGCAGTACTTC. Its protein product is CASTPDSSYEQYF.

In this sample, this clonotype turned up many times. The chain couples TRBV18 to TRBJ2-1, with TRBD2 identical over 12 bases. Germline lookup yields CDR1 KGHSH and CDR2 LQKENI. Trimming removed 0 bases from V and 7 bases from J; junction bases left unmatched: 4. The CDR3 covers 16 residues. CDR3 nucleotides: TGTGCCAGCTCACCACCGTCTCTAGCGGGAGGGAATGAGCAGTTCTTC. It encodes CASSPPSLAGGNEQFF.

The J gene is TRBJ2-5, the V gene TRBV6-6; TRBD1 or TRBD2 may be the D gene (7 bases each). CDR1 and CDR2 from the germline V gene are MNHNY and SVGAGI (reference sequence). The CDR3 has 15 residues. Trimming left V 2 bases short and J 5 bases short, with 15 bases between. CDR3 residues: CASSYLPQGGETQYF. DNA of the CDR3: TGTGCCAGCAGTTACCTTCCCCAGGGGGGGGAGACCCAGTACTTC.

The chain couples TRBV5-6 to TRBJ1-1, with D maybe TRBD1 (5 bases). Germline V CDR1 and CDR2: SGHDT, YYEEEE. The CDR3 has 13 amino acids. Trimming stripped 1 base from V and 2 bases from J, with 6 bases between. CDR3 sequence: CASSLRGNTEAFF. The CDR3, as DNA: TGTGCCAGCAGCTTGAGGGGAAACACTGAAGCTTTCTTT. The full variable domain, in which reference TRBV5-6 and TRBJ1-1 provide the parts outside the CDR3, is DAGVTQSPTHLIKTRGQQVTLRCSPKSGHDTVSWYQQALGQGPQFIFQYYEEEERQRGNFPDRFSGHQFPNYSSELNVNALLLGDSALYLCASSLRGNTEAFFGQGTRLTVV.

This clonotype has at least ten counts. The chain has TRBV7-3 and TRBJ2-1; D is ambiguous. Deletions cut 5 bases from V and 6 bases from J, with 14 bases between. The CDR3 extends over 14 amino acids. Germline V gives CDR1 SGHTA, CDR2 FQGTGA. The CDR3 region is CASSLRPRINEQFF. In DNA, the CDR3 is TGTGCCAGCAGCCTCAGACCTAGGATCAATGAGCAGTTCTTC. The complete variable domain, with remaining parts taken from reference TRBV7-3 and TRBJ2-1, reads GAGVSQTPSNKVTEKGKYVELRCDPISGHTALYWYRQSLGQGPEFLIYFQGTGAADDSGLPNDRFFAVRPEGSVSTLKIQRTERGDSAVYLCASSLRPRINEQFFGPGTRLTVL.

This chain connects TRBV5-5 to TRBJ1-6; 9 bases are a match to TRBD1. V trimming: 4 bases; J trimming: 15 bases; junction bases outside the gene matches: 20. Per germline, CDR1 SGHKS and CDR2 YYEKEE (reference sequence). This CDR3 contains 17 residues. Written as DNA, the CDR3 is TGTGCCAGCAGCCATACCTCGCGGGACAGGGCCACAAGGGACCTCCACTTT. Its translation is CASSHTSRDRATRDLHF.

This chain uses TRBV18 with TRBJ2-7; 11 nucleotides agree with TRBD2. Per germline, CDR1 KGHSH and CDR2 LQKENI. V shed 4 bases, J shed 4 bases, and the junction held 3 bases outside the gene matches. This CDR3 has 14 residues. The CDR3 loop reads CASSQLAGEYEQYF. As DNA, the CDR3 is TGTGCCAGCTCACAACTAGCGGGAGAGTACGAGCAGTACTTC.

The chain's CDR3 is CASSQDRSAGELFF. DNA of the CDR3: TGCGCCAGCAGCCAAGATCGATCGGCCGGGGAGCTGTTTTTT. The J gene is TRBJ2-2, the V gene TRBV4-3; D remains ambiguous. This CDR3 has 14 amino acids. The germline V gene has CDR1 LGHNA and CDR2 YSLEER. V lost 0 bases to trimming and J lost 6 bases, with 8 bases between them.

This clonotype has more than one count but fewer than ten. The J gene is TRBJ2-7, the V gene TRBV7-9, with D tentatively TRBD1 (5 bases). The CDR3 is 14 amino acids. V lost 2 bases to trimming and J lost 5 bases, with 13 bases between them. Germline V gives CDR1 SEHNR, CDR2 FQNEAQ (reference sequence). CDR3 sequence reads: CASSLRAGQDEQYF. CDR3 bases: TGTGCCAGCAGCTTACGGGCAGGGCAAGACGAGCAGTACTTC. Looking up the rest from reference TRBV7-9 and TRBJ2-7 gives the full variable domain: DTGVSQNPRHKITKRGQNVTFRCDPISEHNRLYWYRQTLGQGPEFLTYFQNEAQLEKSRLLSDRFSAERPKGSFSTLEIQRTEQGDSAMYLCASSLRAGQDEQYFGPGTRLTVT.

The chain carries TRBV6-6 and TRBJ1-1; D perhaps matches TRBD1 (6 bases). CDR1 is MNHNY, CDR2 SVGAGI, per germline (reference sequence). The V and J ends lost 2 bases and 1 base respectively, with 11 bases between them. The CDR3 has 15 amino acids. Here the CDR3 reads CASSYEGGENTEAFF. CDR3 nucleotide sequence: TGTGCCAGCAGTTACGAGGGGGGGGAGAACACTGAAGCTTTCTTT.

V usage is TRBV5-1 and J usage is TRBJ2-1, with 9 bases that match TRBD1. Per the germline V gene, CDR1 is SGHRS and CDR2 is YFSETQ. The CDR3 extends over 21 amino acids. Losses at the gene ends were 3 bases for V and 0 bases for J; bases not matched to a gene: 19. CDR3 in DNA: TGCGCCAGCAGCTCGTTGAGTGGGGGACAGGGACCCAGGAGCTCCTACAATGAGCAGTTCTTC. Protein product: CASSSLSGGQGPRSSYNEQFF.

This chain connects TRBV7-6 to TRBJ2-1; tentatively, D is TRBD1 (6 bases). Trimming removed 1 base at V and 5 bases at J, with 12 bases between. The CDR3 spans 15 residues. Germline loops: CDR1 SGHVS, CDR2 FNYEAQ. CDR3 protein: CASSLVGGNDNEQFF. In nucleotides, the CDR3 is TGTGCCAGCAGCTTAGTAGGGGGTAACGACAATGAGCAGTTCTTC.

This chain connects TRBV2 to TRBJ2-7, with TRBD2 matching 14 bases. The V segment lost 5 bases and the J segment 9 bases; nucleotides outside the gene matches: 6. Germline V lookup: CDR1 SNHLY, CDR2 FYNNEI. The CDR3 contains 14 residues. The chain's CDR3 is CASSSGTSGSMQYF. As DNA, the CDR3 is TGTGCCAGCAGTTCTGGGACTAGCGGGAGCATGCAGTACTTC.

The chain has TRBV29-1 and TRBJ1-1; D unresolved. Germline lookup yields CDR1 SQVTM and CDR2 ANQGSEA. Trimming cost V 7 bases and J 1 base, with 7 bases left between them. This CDR3 region has 11 residues. CDR3 sequence: CSADENTEAFF. The CDR3 DNA reads as TGCAGCGCCGACGAGAACACTGAAGCTTTCTTT.